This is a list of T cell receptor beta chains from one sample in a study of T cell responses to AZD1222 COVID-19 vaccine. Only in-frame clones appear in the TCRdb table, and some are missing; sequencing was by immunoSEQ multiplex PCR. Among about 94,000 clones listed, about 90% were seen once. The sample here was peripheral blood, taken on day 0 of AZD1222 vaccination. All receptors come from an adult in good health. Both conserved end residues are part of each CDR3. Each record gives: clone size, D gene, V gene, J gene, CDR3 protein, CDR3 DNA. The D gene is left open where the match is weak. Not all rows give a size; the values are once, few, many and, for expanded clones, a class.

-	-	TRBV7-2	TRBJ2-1	CASSFYNGASYNEQFF	TGTGCCAGCAGCTTCTACAACGGGGCCTCCTACAATGAGCAGTTCTTC
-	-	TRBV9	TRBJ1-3	CASSQKGDGNTIYF	TGTGCCAGCAGCCAAAAGGGGGACGGAAACACCATATATTTT
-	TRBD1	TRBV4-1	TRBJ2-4	CASSHVDRGIYF	TGCGCCAGCAGCCATGTAGACAGGGGCATATACTTC
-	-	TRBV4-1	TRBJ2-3	CASSQDEGSTDTQYF	TGCGCCAGCAGCCAAGATGAGGGTAGCACAGATACGCAGTATTTT
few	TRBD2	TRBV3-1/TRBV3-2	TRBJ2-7	CASSQEGLAGGEQYF	TGTGCCAGCAGCCAAGAGGGACTAGCGGGGGGCGAGCAGTACTTC
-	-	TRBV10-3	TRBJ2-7	CAISEGRRGIYEQYF	TGTGCCATCAGTGAGGGTCGAAGAGGGATCTACGAGCAGTACTTC
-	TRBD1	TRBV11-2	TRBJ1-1	CASSGRTGGLTEAFF	TGTGCCAGCAGCGGACGGACAGGGGGTCTCACTGAAGCTTTCTTT
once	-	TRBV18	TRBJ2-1	CASSPPKLGSEQFF	TGTGCCAGCTCACCCCCGAAGCTAGGTTCTGAGCAGTTCTTC
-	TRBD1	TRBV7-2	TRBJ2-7	CASSLGPITGTVYEQYF	TGTGCCAGCAGCTTAGGCCCCATAACCGGGACAGTCTACGAGCAGTACTTC
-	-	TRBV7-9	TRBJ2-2	CASSSTGWRSGELFF	TGTGCCAGCAGCTCAACAGGGTGGAGGTCCGGGGAGCTGTTTTTT
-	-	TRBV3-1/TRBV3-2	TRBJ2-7	CASSQGGYEQYF	TGTGCCAGCAGCCAAGGGGGCTACGAGCAGTACTTC
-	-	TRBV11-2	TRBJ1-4	CASSFYRSTNEKLFF	TGTGCCAGCAGCTTTTACAGGAGCACTAATGAAAAACTGTTTTTT
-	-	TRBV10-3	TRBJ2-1	CAISELGSRGNEQFF	TGTGCCATCAGTGAGTTGGGCTCCCGGGGCAATGAGCAGTTCTTC
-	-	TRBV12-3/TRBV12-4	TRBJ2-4	CASSLPGVQYF	TGTGCCAGCAGTTTACCGGGGGTTCAGTACTTC
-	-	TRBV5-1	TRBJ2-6	CASGDPSSGANVLTF	TGCGCCAGCGGGGATCCTAGCTCTGGGGCCAACGTCCTGACTTTC
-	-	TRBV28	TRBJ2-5	CASSTGELETQYF	TGTGCCAGCAGCACGGGGGAGCTGGAGACCCAGTACTTC
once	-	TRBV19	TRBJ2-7	CASAVSPRGEHEQYF	TGTGCCAGTGCTGTGTCCCCCAGGGGCGAACACGAGCAGTACTTC
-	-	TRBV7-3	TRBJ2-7	CASSLGAYGSYEQYF	TGTGCCAGCAGCTTAGGGGCCTATGGCTCCTACGAGCAGTACTTC
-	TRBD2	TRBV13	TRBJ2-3	CASSTLAGSTDTQYF	TGTGCCAGCAGCACCCTAGCGGGGAGCACAGATACGCAGTATTTT
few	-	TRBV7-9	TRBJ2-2	CASSFEGQYTGELFF	TGTGCCAGCAGCTTTGAAGGACAGTACACCGGGGAGCTGTTTTTT
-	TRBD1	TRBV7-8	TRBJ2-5	CASSHGQGAGETQYF	TGTGCCAGCAGCCACGGACAGGGGGCTGGAGAGACCCAGTACTTC
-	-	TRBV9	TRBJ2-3	CASSVEVGSSSTDTQYF	TGTGCCAGCAGCGTAGAGGTAGGCAGTTCGAGCACAGATACGCAGTATTTT
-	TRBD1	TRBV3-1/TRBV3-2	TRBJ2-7	CASSHTGTDPYEQYF	TGTGCCAGCAGCCACACCGGGACAGACCCCTACGAGCAGTACTTC
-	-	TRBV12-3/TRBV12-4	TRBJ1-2	CASGRRERGYTF	TGTGCCAGCGGCCGGAGGGAGCGTGGCTACACCTTC
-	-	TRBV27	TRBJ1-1	CASSFSGMNTEAFF	TGTGCCAGCAGTTTCTCGGGAATGAACACTGAAGCTTTCTTT
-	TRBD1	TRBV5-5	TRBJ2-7	CASSPRDRGYEQYF	TGTGCCAGCAGCCCCCGGGACAGGGGCTACGAGCAGTACTTC
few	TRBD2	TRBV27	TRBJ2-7	CASSSGLAGDSYEQYF	TGTGCCAGCAGTTCCGGACTAGCGGGGGACTCCTACGAGCAGTACTTC
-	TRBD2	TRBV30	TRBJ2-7	CAWGRGGIKDEQYF	TGTGCCTGGGGCCGGGGGGGTATTAAGGACGAGCAGTACTTC
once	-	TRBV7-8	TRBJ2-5	CATVLETQYF	TGTGCCACTGTCCTAGAGACCCAGTACTTC
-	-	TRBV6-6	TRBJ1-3	CASSFRTAGNTIYF	TGTGCCAGCAGTTTCAGGACGGCTGGAAACACCATATATTTT
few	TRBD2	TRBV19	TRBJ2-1	CASRNWLAEANEQFF	TGTGCCAGTAGAAATTGGCTAGCGGAAGCCAATGAGCAGTTCTTC
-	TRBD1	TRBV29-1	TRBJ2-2	CSAQQGAGTGELFF	TGCAGCGCCCAACAGGGGGCGGGCACCGGGGAGCTGTTTTTT
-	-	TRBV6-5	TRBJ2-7	CASSYAGGDEQYF	TGTGCCAGCAGTTATGCCGGAGGCGACGAGCAGTACTTC
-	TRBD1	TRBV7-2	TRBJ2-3	CASSLVGTGGPDTQYF	TGTGCCAGCAGCTTAGTTGGGACAGGGGGCCCAGATACGCAGTATTTT
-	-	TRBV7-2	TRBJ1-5	CASSWERDQPQHF	TGTGCCAGCAGCTGGGAGAGGGATCAGCCCCAGCATTTT
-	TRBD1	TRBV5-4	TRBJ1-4	CASSGRTGTNEKLFF	TGTGCCAGCAGCGGGCGGACAGGGACTAATGAAAAACTGTTTTTT
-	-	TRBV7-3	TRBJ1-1	CASSSMENTEAFF	TGTGCCAGCAGCTCGATGGAGAACACTGAAGCTTTCTTT
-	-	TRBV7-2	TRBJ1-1	CASSLIKEADEAFF	TGTGCCAGCAGCTTAATCAAAGAGGCAGATGAAGCTTTCTTT
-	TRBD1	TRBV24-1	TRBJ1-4	CATRGDSENEKLFF	TGTGCCACCAGAGGGGACAGCGAGAATGAAAAACTGTTTTTT
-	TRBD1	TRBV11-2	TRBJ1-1	CASGRQGAGAFF	TGTGCCAGCGGCCGACAGGGGGCGGGGGCTTTCTTT
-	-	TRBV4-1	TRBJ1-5	CASSQDPNTAWSQHF	TGCGCCAGCAGCCAGGACCCAAATACAGCATGGTCCCAGCATTTT
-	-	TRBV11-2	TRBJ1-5	CASSLVETGPQHF	TGTGCCAGCAGCTTAGTCGAAACAGGGCCCCAGCATTTT
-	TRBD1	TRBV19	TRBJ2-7	CATRTGNYEQYF	TGTGCCACCCGGACAGGGAACTACGAGCAGTACTTC
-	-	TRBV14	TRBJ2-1	CASSQRGTWGLYNEQFF	TGTGCCAGCAGCCAACGGGGTACGTGGGGGTTATACAATGAGCAGTTCTTC
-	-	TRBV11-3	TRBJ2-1	CASSLALYNEQFF	TGTGCCAGCAGCTTGGCGTTATACAATGAGCAGTTCTTC
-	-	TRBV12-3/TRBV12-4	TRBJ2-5	CASSFLTWETQYF	TGTGCCAGCAGTTTTCTCACGTGGGAGACCCAGTACTTC
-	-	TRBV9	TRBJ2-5	CASSVAPAARETQYF	TGTGCCAGCAGCGTAGCCCCGGCAGCACGGGAGACCCAGTACTTC
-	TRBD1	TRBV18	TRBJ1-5	CASSSGTGDSNQPQHF	TGTGCCAGCTCATCCGGGACAGGGGATAGCAATCAGCCCCAGCATTTT
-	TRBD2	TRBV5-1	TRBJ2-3	CASSSSGGAEADTQYF	TGCGCCAGCAGCTCAAGCGGGGGAGCGGAAGCAGATACGCAGTATTTT
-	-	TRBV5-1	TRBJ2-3	CASSWGTLRGTDTQYF	TGCGCCAGCAGCTGGGGGACTCTCCGAGGCACAGATACGCAGTATTTT
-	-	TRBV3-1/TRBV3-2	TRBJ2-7	CAKLRAGTVYEQYF	TGTGCCAAACTGAGAGCAGGGACGGTCTACGAGCAGTACTTC
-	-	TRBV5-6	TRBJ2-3	CASSLRQVSSTDTQYF	TGTGCCAGCAGCTTAAGACAGGTATCTAGCACAGATACGCAGTATTTT
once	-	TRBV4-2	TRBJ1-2	CASSQESVISYGYTF	TGTGCCAGCAGCCAAGAATCAGTTATTAGCTATGGCTACACCTTC
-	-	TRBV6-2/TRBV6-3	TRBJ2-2	CASSVPGLPTGELFF	TGTGCCAGCAGTGTCCCCGGGTTGCCCACCGGGGAGCTGTTTTTT